Listed here are 16 T cell receptor beta chains from one sample, sequenced in a study of shared clonotypes between healthy human individuals. The table came from immunoSEQ multiplex PCR; TCRdb's copy has only in-frame clones and leaves some out. The repertoire holds fewer than 600,000 clones, with around 80% as singletons. The sequenced sample was PBMCs. Receptors originate from a woman aged 40 to 50 in good health. Some clones in this sample may be carry-over from other donors' samples.

This chain links TRBV28 with TRBJ1-1; possible D gene TRBD1, 6 bases. This CDR3 has 15 residues. Germline V CDR1 and CDR2: MDHEN, SYDVKM. V was shortened by 7 bases and J by 3 bases, with 18 bases between the two germline ends. CDR3 nucleotide sequence: TGTGCCAGCACCTTAGGGGGGGCCACGCACACTGAAGCTTTCTTT. Protein: CASTLGGATHTEAFF.

In its sample, this clone was seen a few times. J is TRBJ2-1 and V is TRBV9; TRBD1 or TRBD2 may be the D gene (6 bases each). CDR3 length equals 16 residues. Trimming removed 3 bases at V and 7 bases at J, with 20 bases between. Germline V gene lookup returns CDR1 SGDLS and CDR2 YYNGEE. Written as DNA, the CDR3 is TGTGCCAGCAGCGGAGGGACGGGGGCGTTTGTTAATGAGCAGTTCTTC. It encodes CASSGGTGAFVNEQFF.

This chain connects TRBV7-2 to TRBJ2-1; 7 bases fit TRBD1. With 5 bases clipped from V and 5 bases from J, the junction kept 9 bases outside the gene matches. The length of the CDR3 is 15 residues. The germline CDR1 and CDR2 sequences are SGHTA and FQGNSA. CDR3 protein: CASSGGQTLNNEQFF. CDR3 bases: TGTGCCAGCAGCGGGGGACAGACATTAAACAATGAGCAGTTCTTC.

The gene calls are TRBV7-2 and TRBJ2-7; 7 bases are shared with TRBD2. There are 15 residues in the CDR3. CDR1 is SGHTA, CDR2 FQGNSA, per germline. Germline trimming cut 5 bases from V and 2 bases from J; bases unmatched to any gene: 9. The CDR3 spells CASSPTAGTPYEQYF. CDR3 nucleotide sequence: TGTGCCAGCAGCCCAACAGCGGGAACCCCCTACGAGCAGTACTTC.

V and J are TRBV9 and TRBJ2-5; TRBD1 aligns across 7 bases. The junction had 4 bases not matched to a gene; V was cut back by 0 bases and J by 5 bases. CDR1 is SGDLS, CDR2 YYNGEE, per germline. CDR3 length equals 14 residues. The CDR3 DNA reads TGTGCCAGCAGCGTAGGGCCAGGGGGTGAGACCCAGTACTTC. Its protein product is CASSVGPGGETQYF.

This rearrangement joins TRBV28 to TRBJ1-2; D is ambiguous. V was cut by 5 bases and J by 5 bases, with 12 bases left in between. This CDR3 spans 13 amino acids. CDR1 MDHEN and CDR2 SYDVKM come from the germline V gene. Here the CDR3 reads CASSNRGVYGYTF. CDR3 in DNA: TGTGCCAGCAGTAACCGAGGAGTTTATGGCTACACCTTC.

This clone came up many times. The V call is TRBV2, the J call TRBJ2-7; 8 bases are a match to TRBD1. V lost 4 bases, J lost 1 base, and 3 bases stayed unmatched. This CDR3 comprises 14 residues. CDR1 is SNHLY and CDR2 is FYNNEI in the germline V gene. The CDR3 loop reads CASSAQGASYEQYF. The CDR3 nucleotides read TGTGCCAGCAGTGCCCAGGGGGCGTCCTACGAGCAGTACTTC.

This sequence joins TRBV30 and TRBJ1-5; D may be TRBD1 (6 bases). The CDR3 extends over 16 amino acids. CDR1 GTSNPN and CDR2 SVGIG come from the germline V gene (reference sequence). V was cut by 1 base and J by 1 base, with 14 bases left in between. CDR3 in amino acids: CAWSDLGRGSNQPQHF. DNA for the CDR3: TGTGCCTGGAGTGACCTCGGCAGGGGAAGCAATCAGCCCCAGCATTTT.

The chain combines TRBV19 with TRBJ1-4; D gene unclear. The V and J ends lost 6 bases and 5 bases respectively, with 10 bases between them. The CDR3 is 13 residues long. Looked up from germline, CDR1 is LNHDA and CDR2 is SQIVND (reference sequence). The CDR3 coding sequence is TGTGCCAGTAGGTGGCCGGGGAATGAAAAACTGTTTTTT. The encoded protein is CASRWPGNEKLFF.

This clone appeared a few times. The sample carries other DNA sequences with the same CDR3. The chain employs TRBV28 and TRBJ1-2; D is uncertain. The CDR3 runs 12 residues. The V end lost 3 bases, the J end lost 5 bases, and 7 bases lay between the germline ends. Germline V gene data show CDR1 as MDHEN and CDR2 as SYDVKM. The CDR3 sequence is CASSLQEYGYTF. CDR3 coding DNA: TGTGCCAGCAGTTTGCAAGAGTATGGCTACACCTTC.

The gene calls are TRBV28 and TRBJ2-1, with D possibly TRBD1 on 6 matching bases. V lost 5 bases to trimming and J lost 8 bases, with 16 bases between them. Germline CDR1 and CDR2: MDHEN and SYDVKM. This CDR3 is built from 14 residues. CDR3: CASSPLLQGHEQFF. The DNA of the CDR3 is TGTGCCAGCAGTCCGCTTCTCCAGGGGCATGAGCAGTTCTTC.

The chain is built from TRBV19 and TRBJ2-5, with D tentatively TRBD1 or TRBD2 (5 bases each). The V and J ends lost 4 bases and 5 bases respectively, with 14 bases between them. Per the germline V gene, CDR1 is LNHDA and CDR2 is SQIVND (reference sequence). The CDR3 consists of 14 residues. The CDR3 protein is CASSSRDRRETQYF. The CDR3 nucleotides are TGTGCCAGTAGTAGCCGGGACCGCCGGGAGACCCAGTACTTC. The full variable domain, rest sourced from reference TRBV19 and TRBJ2-5, is DGGITQSPKYLFRKEGQNVTLSCEQNLNHDAMYWYRQDPGQGLRLIYYSQIVNDFQKGDIAEGYSVSREKKESFPLTVTSAQKNPTAFYLCASSSRDRRETQYFGPGTRLLVL.

The genes are TRBV6-4 and TRBJ2-3, with 9 bases fitting TRBD2. The germline CDR1 and CDR2 sequences are MRHNA and SNTAGT. The CDR3 has 14 amino acids. Trimming removed 5 bases from V and 3 bases from J; junction bases left unmatched: 3. The CDR3 DNA follows: TGTGCCAGCAGTCGAGCGGGAGGAACAGATACGCAGTATTTT. It is translated as CASSRAGGTDTQYF.

This clone came up once. The chain joins TRBV5-1 to TRBJ2-7, with TRBD1 identical over 7 bases. The CDR3 contains 13 residues. The ends lost 4 bases at V and 6 bases at J; junction bases unmatched: 7. The germline V gene has CDR1 SGHRS and CDR2 YFSETQ. The CDR3 spells CASSPGTVAEQYF. CDR3 sequence (DNA): TGCGCCAGCAGCCCTGGGACAGTCGCCGAGCAGTACTTC.

The rearrangement uses TRBV11-1 and TRBJ2-5; 11 positions agree with TRBD2. Trimming took 3 bases from V and 3 from J; bases not matched to a gene: 6. This CDR3 is built from 16 residues. Germline V CDR1 and CDR2: SGHAT, FQDESV (reference sequence). The CDR3 DNA reads as TGTGCCAGCAGCTTGGGCCTACTAGCGGGAGAAGAGACCCAGTACTTC. It yields the protein CASSLGLLAGEETQYF.

This clone was counted many times. The chain employs TRBV4-2 and TRBJ2-6; D gene unclear. V was pared by 8 bases and J by 0 bases, with 17 bases between. The germline V gene encodes CDR1 LGHNA and CDR2 YNFKEQ. The CDR3 has 17 amino acids. CDR3 protein: CASVRSETSSGANVLTF. The CDR3 DNA is TGTGCCAGCGTAAGGAGCGAAACCTCCTCTGGGGCCAACGTCCTGACTTTC.